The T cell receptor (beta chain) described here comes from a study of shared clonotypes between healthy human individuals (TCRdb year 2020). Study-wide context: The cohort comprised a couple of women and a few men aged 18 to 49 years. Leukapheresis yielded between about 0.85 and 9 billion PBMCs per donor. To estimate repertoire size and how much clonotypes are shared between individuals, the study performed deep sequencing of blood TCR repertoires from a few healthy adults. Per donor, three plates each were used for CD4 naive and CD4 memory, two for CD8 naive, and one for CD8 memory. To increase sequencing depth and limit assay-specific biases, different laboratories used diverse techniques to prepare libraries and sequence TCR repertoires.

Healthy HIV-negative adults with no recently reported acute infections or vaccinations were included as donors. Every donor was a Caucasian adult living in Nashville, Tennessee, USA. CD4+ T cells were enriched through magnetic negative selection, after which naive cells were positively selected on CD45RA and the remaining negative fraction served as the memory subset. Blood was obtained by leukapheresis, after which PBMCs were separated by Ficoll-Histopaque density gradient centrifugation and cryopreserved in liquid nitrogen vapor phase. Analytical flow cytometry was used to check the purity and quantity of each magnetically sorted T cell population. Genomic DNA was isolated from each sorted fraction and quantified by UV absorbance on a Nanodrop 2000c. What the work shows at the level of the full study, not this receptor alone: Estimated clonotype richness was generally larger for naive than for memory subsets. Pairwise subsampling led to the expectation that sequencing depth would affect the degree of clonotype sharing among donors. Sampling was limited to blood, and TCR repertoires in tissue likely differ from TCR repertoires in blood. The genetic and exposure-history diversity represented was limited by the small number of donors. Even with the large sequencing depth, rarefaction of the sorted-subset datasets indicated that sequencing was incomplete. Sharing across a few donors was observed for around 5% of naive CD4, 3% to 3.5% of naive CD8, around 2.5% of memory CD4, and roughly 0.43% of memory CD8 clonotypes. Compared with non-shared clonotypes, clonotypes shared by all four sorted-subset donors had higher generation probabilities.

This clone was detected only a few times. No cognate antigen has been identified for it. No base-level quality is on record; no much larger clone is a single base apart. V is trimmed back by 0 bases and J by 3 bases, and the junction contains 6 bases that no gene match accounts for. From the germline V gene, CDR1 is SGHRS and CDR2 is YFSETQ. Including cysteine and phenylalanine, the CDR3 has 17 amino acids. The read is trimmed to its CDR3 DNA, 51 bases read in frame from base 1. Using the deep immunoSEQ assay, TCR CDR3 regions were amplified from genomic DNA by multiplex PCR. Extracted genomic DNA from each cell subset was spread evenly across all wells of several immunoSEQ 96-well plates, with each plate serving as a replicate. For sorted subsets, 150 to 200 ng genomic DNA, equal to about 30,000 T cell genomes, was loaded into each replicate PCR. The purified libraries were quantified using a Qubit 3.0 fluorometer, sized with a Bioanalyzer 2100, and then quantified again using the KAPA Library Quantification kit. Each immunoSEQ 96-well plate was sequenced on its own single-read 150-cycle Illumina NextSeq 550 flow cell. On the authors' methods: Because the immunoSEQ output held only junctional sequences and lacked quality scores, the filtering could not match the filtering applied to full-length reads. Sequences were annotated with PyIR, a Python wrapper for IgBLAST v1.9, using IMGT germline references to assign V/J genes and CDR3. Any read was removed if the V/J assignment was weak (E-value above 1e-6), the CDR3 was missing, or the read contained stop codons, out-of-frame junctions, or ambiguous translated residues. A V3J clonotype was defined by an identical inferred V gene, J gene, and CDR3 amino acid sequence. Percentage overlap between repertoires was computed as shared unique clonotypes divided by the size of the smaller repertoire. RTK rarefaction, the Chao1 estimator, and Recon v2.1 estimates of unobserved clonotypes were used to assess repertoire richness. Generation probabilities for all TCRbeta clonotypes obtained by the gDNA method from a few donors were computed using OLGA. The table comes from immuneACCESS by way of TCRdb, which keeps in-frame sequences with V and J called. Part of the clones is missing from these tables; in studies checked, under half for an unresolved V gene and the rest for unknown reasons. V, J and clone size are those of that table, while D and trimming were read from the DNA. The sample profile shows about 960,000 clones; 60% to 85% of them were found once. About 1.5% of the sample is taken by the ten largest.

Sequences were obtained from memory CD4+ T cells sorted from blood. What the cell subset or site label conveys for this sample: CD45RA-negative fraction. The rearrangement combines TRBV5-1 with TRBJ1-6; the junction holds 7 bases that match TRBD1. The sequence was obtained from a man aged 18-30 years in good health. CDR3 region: CASSLGGTANYNSPLHF. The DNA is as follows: TGCGCCAGCAGCTTGGGAGGGACAGCCAACTATAATTCACCCCTCCACTTT.